This TCR beta chain was documented in a study of cytomegalovirus exposure and HLA in healthy donors. Germline-derived CDR1 and CDR2 are MNHNY and SVGAGI (reference sequence). Trimming cost V 6 bases and J 6 bases; bases outside gene matches: 5. The CDR3 spans 12 residues. The PCR had 60 Vbeta and 13 Jbeta primers. Produced via immunoSEQ multiplex PCR; TCRdb's table is partial and in-frame only. The table has some 140,000 clones, around 72% seen once. It was healthy bone marrow donors who served as donors. Study findings and constraints: Among TCR beta chains, those listed as cytomegalovirus-associated numbered over 150. The CMV antigen specificity of a few CMV-associated chains was confirmed through in vitro analysis. The majority of TCR sequences were rare, yet some public TCRs appeared in many donors.

This clone was seen only a few times. Its antigen is not identified. Sequenced sample: PBMCs. The receptor comes from a woman between 35 and 50 years old in good health and CMV-seronegative. The chain uses TRBV6-6 and TRBJ2-7; TRBD1 matches 7 bases. The CDR3 DNA follows: TGTGCCAGCAGAACGACAGGGTTCGAGCAGTACTTC. It specifies CASRTTGFEQYF.